Listed here are 2 T cell receptor beta chains from one sample, sequenced in a study of T cell changes during pregnancy in multiple sclerosis. Clones were read by immunoSEQ multiplex PCR, and TCRdb kept only the in-frame ones, dropping some. Of some 40,000 clones in the sample, around 92% were seen once. The sequenced material came from peripheral blood. Receptors were obtained from a female donor with multiple sclerosis, enrolled in a pregnancy study.

The J gene is TRBJ2-7, the V gene TRBV7-2, with D hard to call. CDR3 size: 14 residues. V was trimmed by 1 base and J by 4 bases, leaving 11 bases between them. Germline loops: CDR1 SGHTA, CDR2 FQGNSA. CDR3 sequence: CASSLVEPKYEQYF. CDR3 coding DNA: TGTGCCAGCAGCTTAGTGGAACCCAAATACGAGCAGTACTTC.

This sequence joins TRBV5-6 and TRBJ2-5, with 7 bases fitting TRBD1. The tail of the sequence fits TRBJ2-7 better, so the J call may be wrong. Germline V gene data show CDR1 as SGHDT and CDR2 as YYEEEE. This CDR3 region has 14 residues. CDR3 in DNA: TGTGCCAGCAGCGCGAGGGACAGCTCCTACGAGCAGTACTTC. Translation: CASSARDSSYEQYF.